Included here is one T cell receptor beta chain sequence, with context. What it binds is unknown. The data originate from a study of regulatory T cells in long-lasting Graves disease. Whole-study findings and limits: Only peripheral blood was studied, not thyroid tissue. Small sample size may have lowered accuracy.

V shed 8 bases, J shed 4 bases, and the junction held 6 bases outside the gene matches. The CDR3 totals 13 residues. The germline gives CDR1 SGHAT, CDR2 FQDESV (reference sequence). Arm-PCR of CDR3 regions and iRepertoire HTBI primers were used to build TCR beta libraries. TCRdb processed the multiplex PCR reads anew with MiXCR; each CDR3 protein has one entry. The sample carries about 350,000 distinct CDR3 sequences, under 20% recorded once. Time point of the sample: newly diagnosed GD, antithyroid drugs for less than 3 months. PBMC-extracted RNA yielded the TCR library. The data also belong to a second study, concerning T cells in Graves' hyperthyroidism and ophthalmopathy. In that study: Patients showing uncontrolled infection, other autoimmune disease, pregnancy or lactation were ineligible. Among thyroid clonotypes expanded above 0.001, most also appeared in blood.

This clonotype was obtained from a woman between 18 and 29 years old with Graves disease. The chain couples TRBV11-1 to TRBJ2-3, with 7 bases matching TRBD1. This specimen was peripheral blood mononuclear cells (PBMCs), taken at new diagnosis, from a patient treated with antithyroid drugs. CDR3 residues: CASRAGQADTQYF. CDR3 DNA: TGTGCCAGCCGAGCCGGACAGGCAGATACGCAGTATTTT.